These 30 T cell receptor beta chains share one sample of origin, sequenced in a study of cytomegalovirus exposure and HLA in healthy donors. The PCR had 60 Vbeta and 13 Jbeta primers. Some clones are missing from TCRdb's copy, which holds only in-frame ones; the method was immunoSEQ multiplex PCR. The sample has more than 110,000 clones, around 9.7% seen once. The sequenced sample was PBMCs. These receptors originate from a man in his fifties or sixties in good health and CMV-seronegative.

This clone was detected only a few times. The chain links TRBV5-1 to TRBJ2-3, with a tentative D call TRBD1 (7 bases). Trimming removed 3 bases at V and 6 bases at J, with 20 bases between. Germline V gene data show CDR1 as SGHRS and CDR2 as YFSETQ. CDR3 size: 16 residues. Here the CDR3 reads CASSSRGQISWDTQYF. The CDR3 DNA reads TGCGCCAGCAGCTCGCGGGGACAGATTAGCTGGGATACGCAGTATTTT.

The chain has TRBV5-6 and TRBJ2-1; D ambiguous. Germline V gene lookup returns CDR1 SGHDT and CDR2 YYEEEE. The V end was cut by 2 bases, the J end by 2 bases, with 17 bases between. The CDR3 extends over 17 amino acids. CDR3 residues: CASSLARIFLAYNEQFF. CDR3 coding DNA: TGTGCCAGCAGCTTAGCGCGGATTTTTTTGGCCTACAATGAGCAGTTCTTC. Full variable domain (rest looked up from reference TRBV5-6 and TRBJ2-1): DAGVTQSPTHLIKTRGQQVTLRCSPKSGHDTVSWYQQALGQGPQFIFQYYEEEERQRGNFPDRFSGHQFPNYSSELNVNALLLGDSALYLCASSLARIFLAYNEQFFGPGTRLTVL.

The sample holds a few counts of this clone. V gene TRBV5-1 combines with J gene TRBJ1-2; TRBD1 matches at 7 bases. CDR1 is SGHRS and CDR2 is YFSETQ in the germline V gene. There are 15 residues in the CDR3. The trim removed 3 bases at V and 2 bases at J, leaving 7 bases unmatched. The CDR3 loop reads CASSSGTDQNYGYTF. CDR3 sequence (DNA): TGCGCCAGCAGCTCCGGGACAGACCAAAACTATGGCTACACCTTC. Using reference TRBV5-1 and TRBJ1-2 for the parts outside the CDR3, the full variable domain is KAGVTQTPRYLIKTRGQQVTLSCSPISGHRSVSWYQQTPGQGLQFLFEYFSETQRNKGNFPGRFSGRQFSNSRSEMNVSTLELGDSALYLCASSSGTDQNYGYTFGSGTRLTVV.

In this sample, this clone turned up a few times. The chain has TRBV27 and TRBJ1-5, with 8 bases matching TRBD1. The germline V gene has CDR1 MNHEY and CDR2 SMNVEV (reference sequence). V lost 3 bases and J lost 3; bases outside the gene matches: 1. This CDR3 is 14 amino acids long. CDR3 protein: CASSLTGANQPQHF. Here the CDR3 DNA reads TGTGCCAGCAGTTTGACAGGGGCCAATCAGCCCCAGCATTTT.

The chain employs TRBV7-9 and TRBJ2-5, with TRBD2 as a possible D gene (6 bases). Germline V CDR1 and CDR2: SEHNR, FQNEAQ (reference sequence). This CDR3 is built from 13 residues. The germline V and J ends were trimmed by 6 bases and 3 bases, with 11 bases remaining between them. Here the CDR3 reads CASRILAEETQYF. CDR3 in DNA: TGTGCCAGCAGGATATTAGCGGAAGAGACCCAGTACTTC. Variable domain in full (rest from reference TRBV7-9 and TRBJ2-5): DTGVSQNPRHKITKRGQNVTFRCDPISEHNRLYWYRQTLGQGPEFLTYFQNEAQLEKSRLLSDRFSAERPKGSFSTLEIQRTEQGDSAMYLCASRILAEETQYFGPGTRLLVL.

J is TRBJ2-5 and V is TRBV18; D possibly corresponds to TRBD2 (5 bases). Germline lookup yields CDR1 KGHSH and CDR2 LQKENI. V was trimmed by 3 bases and J by 4 bases, leaving 6 bases between them. CDR3 length: 12 amino acids. The CDR3 DNA is TGTGCCAGCTCACCTGCGGGAGAGACCCAGTACTTC. Translating gives CASSPAGETQYF. The variable domain in full, completed from reference TRBV18 and TRBJ2-5, reads NAGVMQNPRHLVRRRGQEARLRCSPMKGHSHVYWYRQLPEEGLKFMVYLQKENIIDESGMPKERFSAEFPKEGPSILRIQQVVRGDSAAYFCASSPAGETQYFGPGTRLLVL.

This sequence joins TRBV9 and TRBJ2-5, with 9 positions matching TRBD1. This CDR3 spans 15 amino acids. The junction had 13 bases not matched to a gene; V was cut back by 4 bases and J by 9 bases. Germline V gene data show CDR1 as SGDLS and CDR2 as YYNGEE. In DNA form, the CDR3 reads TGTGCCAGCAGCACCTCTATAGGACAGGGGATGGCCCAGTACTTC. Amino acid sequence: CASSTSIGQGMAQYF. The entire variable domain, with the rest obtained from reference TRBV9 and TRBJ2-5, is as follows: DSGVTQTPKHLITATGQRVTLRCSPRSGDLSVYWYQQSLDQGLQFLIQYYNGEERAKGNILERFSAQQFPDLHSELNLSSLELGDSALYFCASSTSIGQGMAQYFGPGTRLLVL.

CDR3 sequence reads: CASNPGGTNYGYTF. DNA of the CDR3: TGCGCCAGCAACCCCGGGGGGACTAACTATGGCTACACCTTC. The chain joins TRBV5-1 to TRBJ1-2; possibly TRBD1 for D (5 bases). The CDR3 runs 14 residues. The V end lost 6 bases, the J end lost 0 bases, and 12 bases lay between the germline ends. From germline, CDR1 is SGHRS and CDR2 YFSETQ.

This clone has only a few counts. This chain connects TRBV28 to TRBJ1-4; D possibly corresponds to TRBD1 (6 bases). CDR3 length equals 16 residues. V was pared by 2 bases and J by 0 bases, with 10 bases between. Germline assignment: CDR1 MDHEN and CDR2 SYDVKM. CDR3 protein: CASSLGGSATNEKLFF. CDR3 bases: TGTGCCAGCAGTTTAGGGGGCTCGGCAACTAATGAAAAACTGTTTTTT.

This clone was picked up a small number of times. CDR3 residues: CASSLTGVGNTIYF. CDR3 sequence (DNA): TGTGCCAGTAGTTTAACAGGGGTGGGAAACACCATATATTTT. This chain links TRBV19 with TRBJ1-3; 7 bases agree with TRBD1. Unmatched junction bases numbered 5, after V lost 5 bases and J lost 4 bases. Looked up from germline, CDR1 is LNHDA and CDR2 is SQIVND (reference sequence). The CDR3 consists of 14 residues.

This clone was counted a few times. The genes are TRBV29-1 and TRBJ2-7; tentatively, D is TRBD1 (6 bases). Per germline, CDR1 SQVTM and CDR2 ANQGSEA. Trimming cost V 5 bases and J 2 bases, with 13 bases left between them. The CDR3 has 13 amino acids. Here the CDR3 reads CSVPTGSPYEQYF. The CDR3 DNA follows: TGCAGCGTTCCTACAGGGTCCCCCTACGAGCAGTACTTC.

V usage is TRBV2 and J usage is TRBJ2-1; 13 bases line up with TRBD2. The CDR3 extends over 15 amino acids. V was clipped by 7 bases and J by 5 bases; unmatched bases: 5. Germline V gene sequence: CDR1 SNHLY, CDR2 FYNNEI. The CDR3 loop is CASKLGLAGHNEQFF. Written as DNA, the CDR3 is TGTGCCAGCAAATTGGGACTAGCGGGGCACAATGAGCAGTTCTTC.

This clone appeared a few times. The chain has TRBV30 and TRBJ2-7; the D is unclear. This CDR3 spans 12 amino acids. Germline CDR1 and CDR2: GTSNPN and SVGIG (reference sequence). V was pared by 1 base and J by 4 bases, with 8 bases between. This CDR3 is CAWSGQAYEQYF. The CDR3 DNA is TGTGCCTGGAGTGGCCAGGCGTACGAGCAGTACTTC.

The chain uses TRBV6-1 and TRBJ1-5; a possible D gene is TRBD1 (6 bases). Deletions cut 0 bases from V and 4 bases from J, with 10 bases between. CDR1 and CDR2 (germline): MNHNS, SASEGT. The CDR3 contains 15 residues. The CDR3 DNA is TGTGCCAGCAGTGAAGCTTTAACAGGGAATCAGCCCCAGCATTTT. Amino acids: CASSEALTGNQPQHF.

CDR3 amino acids: CASSFRSGTSGMDTQYF. The DNA of the CDR3 is TGTGCCAGCAGCTTTCGCTCCGGGACTAGCGGGATGGATACGCAGTATTTT. The chain is built from TRBV7-6 and TRBJ2-3; 13 bases are shared with TRBD2. Germline CDR1 is SGHVS and CDR2 is FNYEAQ. V trimming: 3 bases; J trimming: 6 bases; junction bases outside the gene matches: 9. This CDR3 is built from 17 residues.

There are a few counts of this clone. The rearrangement links TRBV6-5 to TRBJ1-6, with 7 positions matching TRBD1. V trimming: 2 bases; J trimming: 7 bases; junction bases outside the gene matches: 2. The length of the CDR3 is 14 residues. Germline values: CDR1 MNHEY, CDR2 SVGAGI. This chain's CDR3 is CASSYRGLNSPLHF. The CDR3 coding sequence is TGTGCCAGCAGTTACAGGGGGCTCAATTCACCCCTCCACTTT.

In this sample, this clone turned up a few times. V and J are TRBV29-1 and TRBJ1-3; D is ambiguous. In germline, CDR1 is SQVTM, CDR2 ANQGSEA. Trimming shortened V by 4 bases and J by 7 bases, and 11 bases separated the two germline ends. CDR3 length: 12 residues. CDR3 nucleotides: TGCAGCGTTGCAGCTCTGGGCAACACCATATATTTT. This encodes CSVAALGNTIYF.

This clone occurred a few times. The junction departs from germline at one end; a sequencing error may be responsible. The chain has TRBV5-6 and TRBJ1-1; the D gene is possibly TRBD1 (5 bases). CDR1 and CDR2 (germline): SGHDT, YYEEEE. The CDR3 sequence is 15 residues long. In DNA, the CDR3 is TGTGCCAGCAGCGTACGGACAATTTTGAACCCTGAAGCTTTCTTT. Its translation: CASSVRTILNPEAFF.

There are a few counts of this clone. The chain links TRBV2 to TRBJ2-3; the match to TRBD2 covers 13 bases. This CDR3 comprises 17 residues. Germline CDR1 reads SNHLY; CDR2 reads FYNNEI. V shed 6 bases, J shed 2 bases, and the junction held 8 bases outside the gene matches. CDR3 nucleotide sequence: TGTGCCAGCAGACGGACTAGCGGGAGTCGGATCACAGATACGCAGTATTTT. Its protein is CASRRTSGSRITDTQYF.

In this sample, this clone turned up a few times. V usage is TRBV5-1 and J usage is TRBJ2-5; TRBD1 agrees at 7 bases. The CDR3 length is 15 residues. With 1 base clipped from V and 7 bases from J, the junction kept 10 bases outside the gene matches. From germline, CDR1 is SGHRS and CDR2 YFSETQ. In DNA, the CDR3 is TGCGCCAGCAGCTTGACACAGGGGTCGTCGGGGACCCAGTACTTC. This encodes CASSLTQGSSGTQYF.

Worth noting for this clone: This CDR3 is missing its conserved last phenylalanine or tryptophan, likely due to a read error. The chain employs TRBV6-5 and TRBJ2-7; D perhaps matches TRBD2 (5 bases). The CDR3 contains 14 residues. V lost 6 bases and J lost 2, with 14 bases in between. Germline CDR1 is MNHEY and CDR2 is SVGAGI. The DNA for the CDR3 is TGTGCCAGCAGCCGGGGAGACCACACCTACGAGCAGTACTCC. This gives the protein CASSRGDHTYEQYS.

This clone has more than one count but fewer than ten. Distinct nucleotide sequences in the sample also encode this CDR3. J is TRBJ2-3 and V is TRBV6-4; 10 bases are shared with TRBD1. The CDR3 has 15 amino acids. Per germline, CDR1 MRHNA and CDR2 SNTAGT. The trim removed 0 bases at V and 4 bases at J, leaving 1 base unmatched. CDR3 in DNA: TGTGCCAGCAGTGACTCGACAGGGGGCGCAGATACGCAGTATTTT. It codes for CASSDSTGGADTQYF.

This clone was counted a few times. The chain joins TRBV6-1 to TRBJ1-3, with D possibly TRBD1 on 6 matching bases. Trimming took 6 bases from V and 1 from J, leaving 13 bases between them. CDR1 is MNHNS and CDR2 is SASEGT in the germline V gene. CDR3 length equals 15 residues. The CDR3 sequence is CASRDLRGSGNTIYF. The CDR3 nucleotides are TGTGCCAGCAGGGACCTGAGGGGGTCTGGAAACACCATATATTTT.

This clone occurred a few times. The CDR3 loop reads CASSLLSYEQYF. In nucleotides, the CDR3 is TGTGCTAGTTCCCTTCTTTCCTACGAGCAGTACTTC. This chain uses TRBV12-5 with TRBJ2-7; D is ambiguous. Trimming pared 8 bases from V and 1 base from J, leaving 9 bases between. CDR1 and CDR2 from the germline V gene are LGHNT and FRNRAP. This CDR3 region has 12 residues.

This clone was seen a few times. V and J are TRBV6-1 and TRBJ2-6; possible D gene TRBD2, 6 bases. The CDR3 spans 19 residues. Germline-derived CDR1 and CDR2 are MNHNS and SASEGT. Trimming left V 3 bases short and J 0 bases short, with 18 bases between. The CDR3 reads CASSDHLPTGVSGANVLTF. Written as DNA, the CDR3 is TGTGCCAGCAGTGACCACCTCCCGACGGGGGTCTCTGGGGCCAACGTCCTGACTTTC.

V is TRBV6-1 and J is TRBJ1-2; TRBD1 might be the D (5 bases). V lost 2 bases and J 3 bases, leaving 10 bases between the germline ends. CDR1 is MNHNS, CDR2 SASEGT, per germline. The CDR3 contains 14 residues. The DNA for the CDR3 is TGTGCCAGCAGTGAAAATGGGGCAGACTATGGCTACACCTTC. Its translation is CASSENGADYGYTF.

The chain uses TRBV10-1 and TRBJ1-2; 8 nucleotides align to TRBD1. This CDR3 has 16 amino acids. Unmatched junction bases numbered 10, after V lost 7 bases and J lost 0 bases. Germline V lookup: CDR1 WNHNN, CDR2 SYGVQD (reference sequence). The CDR3 sequence is CASTVTGASTNYGYTF. The CDR3 DNA reads as TGCGCCAGCACTGTGACAGGGGCCAGCACTAACTATGGCTACACCTTC.

The rearrangement uses TRBV28 and TRBJ1-5; 7 bases agree with TRBD1. The germline V gene encodes CDR1 MDHEN and CDR2 SYDVKM. V lost 8 bases to trimming and J lost 7 bases; unmatched junction nucleotides: 17. CDR3 length: 16 residues. CDR3 loop: CASPPRQGHRSQPQHF. In DNA form, the CDR3 reads TGTGCCAGCCCACCTCGACAGGGTCATAGATCCCAGCCCCAGCATTTT.

V gene TRBV29-1 combines with J gene TRBJ2-7; D possibly corresponds to TRBD2 (6 bases). The CDR3 sequence is 14 residues long. The germline CDR1 and CDR2 sequences are SQVTM and ANQGSEA. V lost 2 bases and J lost 1, with 12 bases in between. DNA for the CDR3: TGCAGCGTTGAACGGGGGAGTGGGTCCTACGAGCAGTACTTC. Translated: CSVERGSGSYEQYF.

This clone has only a few counts. The rearrangement links TRBV18 to TRBJ1-2; 8 bases match TRBD1. The trim removed 3 bases at V and 8 bases at J, leaving 8 bases unmatched. This CDR3 is 14 amino acids long. Germline CDR1 and CDR2: KGHSH and LQKENI. CDR3 loop: CASSPRQGTMGYTF. The CDR3 DNA reads as TGTGCCAGCTCACCGCGACAGGGGACTATGGGCTACACCTTC. The full variable domain, with the rest looked up from reference TRBV18 and TRBJ1-2, is NAGVMQNPRHLVRRRGQEARLRCSPMKGHSHVYWYRQLPEEGLKFMVYLQKENIIDESGMPKERFSAEFPKEGPSILRIQQVVRGDSAAYFCASSPRQGTMGYTFGSGTRLTVV.